Detailed here is one TCR beta chain. Its antigen is not yet known. Base qualities are missing; no much larger clone stands one base away. Including cysteine and phenylalanine, the CDR3 has 14 amino acids. The read is trimmed to its CDR3 DNA, 42 bases read in frame from base 1. V is pruned by 7 bases and J by 4 bases, leaving 7 bases of the junction without a gene match. From the germline V gene, CDR1 is MDHEN and CDR2 is SYDVKM. This record comes from a study of T cells in tumors after PD-1 blockade (dated by TCRdb to the late 2010s). A note on the overall study: Patients with prior checkpoint blockade, systemic immunosuppressant use, or recent radiotherapy or other anti-cancer therapy within 4 weeks were excluded. Patients were treated with either pembrolizumab 200 mg every 3 weeks or cemiplimab 350 mg every 2 weeks. While on anti-PD-1 treatment, some of the patients also continued taking daily vismodegib 150 mg. An average of around 120,000 TCR templates (range about 24,679-270,000) and 35,000 to 40,000 unique clonotypes was obtained for peripheral blood samples. The study performed paired single-cell RNA and TCR sequencing on site-matched tumors from BCC or SCC patients before and after anti-PD-1 therapy. To compare clonotypes in blood and tumor, bulk TCR sequencing was done on 10 peripheral blood samples taken from 5 or 6 patients. RECIST version 1.1 was the standard used to evaluate clinical response.

Taken with the paper, the label for time point translates to: before anti-PD-1 therapy. Genomic DNA extracted from tumor biopsies or peripheral blood was used for bulk TCRbeta sequencing, with input ranging from about 550 ng to 6,004 ng. Every patient had histologically proven advanced or metastatic basal or squamous cell carcinoma and was a poor candidate for surgical resection. Of the ten or so patients making up the basal cell carcinoma cohort, roughly 8 underwent bulk tumor TCR sequencing. Broader findings and caveats from the paper: Roughly 40% of the TCR clonotypes from tumors also showed up in blood, and some novel exhausted tumor clones were present in pre-treatment blood, which suggests peripheral recruitment. The source of novel T cell clones was not identified, and lymphoid organs or rare unexpanded clones within the tumor or the tumor periphery could be included among the possible sources.

The immunoSEQ platform was used for deep TCRbeta sequencing. In the original analysis: Only productive rearrangements were exported from the immunoSEQ Analyzer for downstream analysis. Bulk TCRbeta clonotypes were assigned T cell phenotypes by matching to single-cell RNA+TCR-seq clones sharing the same TCRbeta sequence. Using bulk TCR sequencing data, clone enrichment in tumor was calculated by dividing a clone's tumor frequency by the same clone's PBMC frequency. TCRs were grouped by GLIPH into specificity groups, defined as clusters of distinct TCRs likely recognizing common antigens via shared CDR3 motifs. The clones in this table, taken by TCRdb from immuneACCESS, are in-frame only. Not every clone is retained; where verified, under half of the shortfall comes from an unresolved V gene, and the cause of the rest is unknown. D and trimming were read from the DNA, whereas the V and J calls and clone size are those reported in that table. Recorded for this sample are approximately 48,000 clones; around 85% of them occurred a single time. The ten largest make up more than 3.5% of the sample.

The sequencing used PBMCs, collected before anti-PD-1 treatment. The TCR comes from a human donor with basal cell carcinoma. The rearranged segments are TRBV28 and TRBJ1-2; 9 central bases correspond to TRBD1. The bases read TGTGCCAGCATCTCCGGGACAGGGAGCTATGGCTACACCTTC. This encodes CASISGTGSYGYTF.